Described below is a single T cell receptor beta chain sequence and its context. The CDR3 sequence is 19 residues long. CDR1 is SGHTA, CDR2 FQGNSA, per germline. With 0 bases clipped from V and 6 bases from J, the junction kept 15 bases outside the gene matches. These data are taken from a study of blood T cells in healthy people across ages. It was with a sample-barcoded 5' primer and a J-beta primer mix that a second PCR of about 6 to 12 cycles was run. TCRdb independently ran MiXCR on the 5' RACE reads; one entry per CDR3 protein. This repertoire shows under 800,000 distinct CDR3 sequences, 43% found once; its top ten account for more than 20%.

The sequenced sample was blood. V gene TRBV7-2 combines with J gene TRBJ2-7; 12 nucleotides agree with TRBD2. The sequence was collected from an older woman in good health. CDR3 residues: CASSLAGPELAGGRSEQYF. DNA of the CDR3: TGTGCCAGCAGCTTAGCGGGTCCCGAACTAGCGGGAGGAAGGTCCGAGCAGTACTTC.